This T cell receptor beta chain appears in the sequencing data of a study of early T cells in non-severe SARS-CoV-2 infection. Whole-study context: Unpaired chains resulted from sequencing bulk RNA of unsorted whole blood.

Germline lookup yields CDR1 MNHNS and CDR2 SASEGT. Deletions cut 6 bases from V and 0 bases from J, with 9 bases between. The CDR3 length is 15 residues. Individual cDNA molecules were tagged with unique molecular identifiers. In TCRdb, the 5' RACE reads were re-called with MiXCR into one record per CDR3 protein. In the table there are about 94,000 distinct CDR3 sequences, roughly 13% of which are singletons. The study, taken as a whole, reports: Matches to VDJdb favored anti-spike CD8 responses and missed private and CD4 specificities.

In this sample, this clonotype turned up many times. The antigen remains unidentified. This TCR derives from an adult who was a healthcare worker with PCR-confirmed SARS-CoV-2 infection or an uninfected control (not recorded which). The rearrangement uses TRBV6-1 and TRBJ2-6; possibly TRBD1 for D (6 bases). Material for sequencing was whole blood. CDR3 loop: CASRDSSSGANVLTF. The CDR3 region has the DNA TGTGCCAGCAGGGACAGTTCCTCTGGGGCCAACGTCCTGACTTTC.